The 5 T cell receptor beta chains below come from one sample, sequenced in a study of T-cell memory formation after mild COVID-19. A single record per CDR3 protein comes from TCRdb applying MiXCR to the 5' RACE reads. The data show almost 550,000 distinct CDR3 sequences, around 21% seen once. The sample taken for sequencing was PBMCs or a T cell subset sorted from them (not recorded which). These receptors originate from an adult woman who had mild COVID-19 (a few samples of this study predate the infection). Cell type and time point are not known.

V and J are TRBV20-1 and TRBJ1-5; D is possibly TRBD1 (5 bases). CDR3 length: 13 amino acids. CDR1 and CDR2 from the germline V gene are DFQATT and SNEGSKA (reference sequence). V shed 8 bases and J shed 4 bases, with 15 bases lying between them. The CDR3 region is CSMVQGMNQPQHF. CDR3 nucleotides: TGCAGTATGGTGCAGGGCATGAATCAGCCCCAGCATTTT.

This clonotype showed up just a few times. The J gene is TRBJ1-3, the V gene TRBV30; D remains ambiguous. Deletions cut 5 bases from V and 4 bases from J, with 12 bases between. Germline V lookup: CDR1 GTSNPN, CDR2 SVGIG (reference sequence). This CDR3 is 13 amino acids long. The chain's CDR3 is CAWAVSGGNTIYF. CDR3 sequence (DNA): TGTGCCTGGGCGGTTTCTGGAGGAAACACCATATATTTT.

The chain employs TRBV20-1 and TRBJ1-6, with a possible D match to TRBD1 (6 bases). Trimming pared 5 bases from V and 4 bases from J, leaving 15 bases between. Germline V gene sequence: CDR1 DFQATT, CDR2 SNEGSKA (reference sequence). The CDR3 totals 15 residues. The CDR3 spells CSAPPAGVYNSPLHF. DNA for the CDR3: TGCAGTGCTCCTCCCGCAGGGGTTTATAATTCACCCCTCCACTTT.

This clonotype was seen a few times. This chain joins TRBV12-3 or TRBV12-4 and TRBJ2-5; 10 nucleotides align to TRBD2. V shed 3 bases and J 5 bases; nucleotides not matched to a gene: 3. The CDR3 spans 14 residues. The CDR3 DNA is TGTGCCAGCAGTTTCACGACTAGCGGGGAGACCCAGTACTTC. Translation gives CASSFTTSGETQYF.

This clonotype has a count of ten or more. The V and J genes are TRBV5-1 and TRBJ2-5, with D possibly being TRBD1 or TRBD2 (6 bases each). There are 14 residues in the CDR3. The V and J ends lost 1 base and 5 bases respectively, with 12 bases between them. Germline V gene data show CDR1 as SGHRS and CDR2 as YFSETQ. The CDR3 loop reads CASSLNGGPETQYF. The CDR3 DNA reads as TGCGCCAGCAGCTTGAACGGGGGCCCGGAGACCCAGTACTTC.